The 11 T cell receptor beta chains below come from one sample, sequenced in a study of T cells after posttransplantation cyclophosphamide. Generated by immunoSEQ multiplex PCR, the TCRdb table keeps only in-frame clones and is missing some. Counted here are tens of thousands of clones, roughly two thirds occurring once; the ten biggest clones make up about 0.61%. The sequenced material came from memory CD4+ T cells sorted from PBMCs. The source is a woman in her sixties or seventies in good health, CMV-negative, and a related stem cell transplant donor.

In nucleotides, the CDR3 is TGTGCCAGCAGCGTAGAACCAGGGGGACCTGAAGCTTTCTTT. It translates to CASSVEPGGPEAFF. The rearrangement uses TRBV9 and TRBJ1-1; TRBD1 matches at 7 bases. Trimming removed 0 bases from V and 6 bases from J; junction bases left unmatched: 5. CDR1 and CDR2 (germline): SGDLS, YYNGEE. CDR3 length equals 14 residues.

The chain has TRBV29-1 and TRBJ2-7; the match to TRBD1 covers 8 bases. V was pared by 7 bases and J by 7 bases, with 18 bases of the junction left unmatched. The CDR3 has 15 residues. The germline V gene encodes CDR1 SQVTM and CDR2 ANQGSEA. The DNA of the CDR3 is TGCAGCGCCAAGACCGGGACAGGACTCGTAAGGGAGCAGTACTTC. The encoded protein is CSAKTGTGLVREQYF.

This clone was counted a single time. The chain uses TRBV28 and TRBJ1-3; TRBD1 matches 7 bases. The CDR3 spans 16 residues. Germline V gene lookup returns CDR1 MDHEN and CDR2 SYDVKM. V shed 3 bases, J shed 3 bases, and the junction held 8 bases outside the gene matches. This CDR3 reads CASSFLRGPIGNTIYF. In DNA, the CDR3 is TGTGCCAGCAGTTTTTTGAGGGGGCCTATTGGAAACACCATATATTTT.

V gene TRBV27 combines with J gene TRBJ1-6, with TRBD1 matching over 10 bases. Trimming cost V 5 bases and J 6 bases; bases outside gene matches: 7. This CDR3 contains 16 residues. Germline CDR1 is MNHEY and CDR2 is SMNVEV (reference sequence). The CDR3 DNA reads TGTGCCAGCAGTGCAAGACAGGGGGCGACTAATTCACCCCTCCACTTT. Translation gives CASSARQGATNSPLHF.

The sample holds one count of this clone. CDR3 protein: CASSSNGNEQFF. The CDR3 nucleotides read TGTGCCAGCAGCTCCAACGGCAATGAGCAGTTCTTC. This chain connects TRBV7-6 to TRBJ2-1, with unresolved D. The CDR3 runs 12 residues. The germline gives CDR1 SGHVS, CDR2 FNYEAQ. V was clipped by 4 bases and J by 6 bases, with 7 bases between them.

The chain joins TRBV5-1 to TRBJ2-1, with 11 positions matching TRBD2. J lost 5 bases, V lost 5 bases, and 6 bases had no gene match. CDR1 is SGHRS, CDR2 YFSETQ, per germline. This CDR3 is 15 amino acids long. The CDR3 loop reads CASRLGLADNNEQFF. CDR3 in DNA: TGCGCCAGCAGGCTGGGACTAGCGGACAACAATGAGCAGTTCTTC.

A note on this clone: The same CDR3 is also encoded by other DNA sequences in this sample. V usage is TRBV11-2 and J usage is TRBJ2-1; perhaps TRBD2 as D (6 bases). The germline gives CDR1 SGHAT, CDR2 FQNNGV. The CDR3 sequence is 15 residues long. V gave up 4 bases and J gave up 5 bases, with 15 bases separating them. CDR3 in DNA: TGTGCCAGCAGCTCCCTCCGGGGGATGAACAATGAGCAGTTCTTC. Its translation: CASSSLRGMNNEQFF.

The V and J genes are TRBV7-9 and TRBJ1-2; 9 bases line up with TRBD1. V lost 5 bases and J lost 4; bases outside the gene matches: 5. The CDR3 length is 14 residues. From germline, CDR1 is SEHNR and CDR2 FQNEAQ (reference sequence). CDR3 sequence reads: CASSAGQGSYGYTF. The CDR3 DNA reads as TGTGCCAGCAGCGCCGGACAGGGGAGCTATGGCTACACCTTC.

This clone was seen just once. The rearrangement uses TRBV5-8 and TRBJ2-3, with D possibly TRBD2 on 5 matching bases. Trimming removed 3 bases at V and 0 bases at J, with 11 bases between. Germline CDR1 is SGHTS and CDR2 is YDEGEE. This CDR3 has 15 amino acids. The CDR3 reads CASSWELFSTDTQYF. For the CDR3, the DNA is TGTGCCAGCAGCTGGGAGCTCTTTAGCACAGATACGCAGTATTTT. Combining the CDR3 with reference TRBV5-8 and TRBJ2-3 gives the whole variable domain EAGVTQSPTHLIKTRGQQATLRCSPISGHTSVYWYQQALGLGLQFLLWYDEGEERNRGNFPPRFSGRQFPNYSSELNVNALELEDSALYLCASSWELFSTDTQYFGPGTRLTVL.

The genes are TRBV30 and TRBJ1-1, with D possibly matching TRBD1 (6 bases). Germline CDR1 GTSNPN, CDR2 SVGIG (reference sequence). Between the trimmed V and J ends, which lost 4 bases and 2 bases, there was a span of 20 bases. This CDR3 has 16 residues. CDR3 nucleotide sequence: TGTGCCTGGACCCAGGGGAACAGGGCAAAAAACACTGAAGCTTTCTTT. Amino acid sequence: CAWTQGNRAKNTEAFF.

V usage is TRBV5-1 and J usage is TRBJ2-7, with a tentative D call TRBD1 (7 bases). V gave up 7 bases and J gave up 3 bases, with 20 bases separating them. Germline CDR1 SGHRS, CDR2 YFSETQ. The CDR3 contains 15 residues. CDR3 region: CASSPQGGGLYEQYF. CDR3 DNA: TGCGCCAGCTCCCCCCAGGGGGGTGGACTCTACGAGCAGTACTTC.